This T cell receptor (beta chain) was sequenced for a study of T cells after yellow fever vaccination. This clonotype was seen a few times. Its specificity is not known. Via MiXCR, TCRdb re-called the 5' RACE reads, giving one row per CDR3 protein. The sample carries some 350,000 distinct CDR3 sequences, approximately 4% recorded once. The germline V gene has CDR1 SGHAT and CDR2 FQNNGV. Trimming cost V 3 bases and J 8 bases, with 14 bases left between them. This CDR3 spans 14 amino acids. The study's findings and limits: Post-booster samples contained most primary-vaccination clones (approximately 97% CD4, less than 90% CD8).

Sequenced material: PBMCs, taken 5 days after the yellow fever booster vaccination. The sequence derives from a man between 18 and 29 years old who received the YFV17D yellow fever vaccine. The V gene is TRBV11-2, the J gene TRBJ2-1, with a tentative D call TRBD1 (5 bases). For the CDR3, the DNA is TGTGCCAGCAGCTTGGGGCCGGAGTGGGATGAGCAGTTCTTC. Translated: CASSLGPEWDEQFF.